The 13 T cell receptor beta chains below all came from one sample that was sequenced in a study of shared clonotypes between healthy human individuals. Measured with immunoSEQ multiplex PCR; TCRdb has only the in-frame clones, and not every one. The sample shows millions of clones, approximately 93% of them seen only once. Sequenced: naive CD4+ T cells from PBMCs. Subset defined: CD45RA+ positively selected. The receptors shown here come from a man aged 18-30 years in good health. Some clones in this sample may be carry-over from other donors' samples.

This chain's CDR3 is CASSSTPPGQGNEQFF. In nucleotides, the CDR3 is TGCGCCAGCAGCTCGACACCCCCGGGCCAGGGCAATGAGCAGTTCTTC. The V and J genes are TRBV5-1 and TRBJ2-1, with a possible D match to TRBD1 (5 bases). Germline V lookup: CDR1 SGHRS, CDR2 YFSETQ. The CDR3 loop spans 16 amino acids. V was trimmed by 3 bases and J by 6 bases, leaving 19 bases between them.

The rearrangement joins TRBV7-9 to TRBJ1-1; D call uncertain. V was trimmed by 5 bases and J by 2 bases, leaving 18 bases between them. CDR3 size: 16 residues. Germline CDR1 SEHNR, CDR2 FQNEAQ (reference sequence). DNA for the CDR3: TGTGCCAGCAGCCATGGAAACGGCCTTTTAAACACTGAAGCTTTCTTT. Translated, it gives CASSHGNGLLNTEAFF.

The genes are TRBV5-1 and TRBJ1-1; 9 bases agree with TRBD1. With 3 bases clipped from V and 4 bases from J, the junction kept 7 bases outside the gene matches. Germline values: CDR1 SGHRS, CDR2 YFSETQ. The CDR3 loop spans 15 amino acids. The CDR3 nucleotides read TGCGCCAGCAGCTCGAATAACAGGGGGCTCACTGAAGCTTTCTTT. Its translation: CASSSNNRGLTEAFF.

The chain links TRBV9 to TRBJ1-2; the match to TRBD1 covers 8 bases. The CDR3 has 16 residues. V was clipped by 2 bases and J by 2 bases; unmatched bases: 8. In germline, CDR1 is SGDLS, CDR2 YYNGEE. This CDR3 is CASSVESTGVNYGYTF. DNA of the CDR3: TGTGCCAGCAGCGTGGAGTCGACAGGGGTCAACTATGGCTACACCTTC.

The genes are TRBV18 and TRBJ2-1; no definite D call. CDR3 length equals 13 residues. From germline, CDR1 is KGHSH and CDR2 LQKENI. V was trimmed by 8 bases and J by 4 bases, leaving 12 bases between them. CDR3 loop: CASGDSVYNEQFF. The CDR3, as DNA: TGTGCCAGCGGAGATTCCGTTTACAATGAGCAGTTCTTC.

The genes are TRBV23-1 and TRBJ1-1, with D uncertain. TRBV23-1 is an open reading frame, and its role is uncertain. This CDR3 is 15 amino acids long. V dropped 10 bases and J dropped 2 bases, with 20 bases sitting between them. In DNA, the CDR3 is TGCGCCAACCTGAAGACGGGTGGTTTAAACACTGAAGCTTTCTTT. It codes for CANLKTGGLNTEAFF.

This chain connects TRBV7-9 to TRBJ2-7; possible D gene TRBD2, 5 bases. Germline-derived CDR1 and CDR2 are SEHNR and FQNEAQ (reference sequence). The CDR3 spans 16 residues. The V gene lost 1 base and the J gene lost 4 bases, with 17 bases spanning the gap. Here the CDR3 DNA reads TGTGCCAGCAGCTTAGGGTCGGCGCCTTGGGAGTACGAGCAGTACTTC. Protein product: CASSLGSAPWEYEQYF.

This clone has more than one count but fewer than ten. This sequence joins TRBV18 and TRBJ2-7, with 12 nucleotides matching TRBD2. J lost 1 base, V lost 2 bases, and 3 bases had no gene match. The CDR3 contains 16 residues. The germline V gene encodes CDR1 KGHSH and CDR2 LQKENI. CDR3 sequence reads: CASSPTGTSGSYEQYF. The CDR3 bases are TGTGCCAGCTCACCAACCGGGACTAGCGGGTCCTACGAGCAGTACTTC.

The chain recombines TRBV28 with TRBJ1-2, with a tentative D call TRBD1 (5 bases). The length of the CDR3 is 13 residues. Germline values: CDR1 MDHEN, CDR2 SYDVKM. The ends were cut back, 7 bases at V and 2 bases at J, with 11 bases in the middle. Here the CDR3 DNA reads TGTGCCAGCACCCCGACAGAAAACTATGGCTACACCTTC. It specifies CASTPTENYGYTF.

The chain joins TRBV30 to TRBJ1-6; TRBD1 aligns across 8 bases. The CDR3 length is 15 residues. CDR1 and CDR2 (germline): GTSNPN, SVGIG (reference sequence). Trimming removed 2 bases from V and 6 bases from J; junction bases left unmatched: 6. The CDR3 spells CAWSQTQGGNSPLHF. Here the CDR3 DNA reads TGTGCCTGGAGTCAAACACAGGGGGGTAATTCACCCCTCCACTTT.

V and J are TRBV4-1 and TRBJ2-1; 7 nucleotides match TRBD1. Germline V CDR1 and CDR2: MGHRA, YSYEKL. This CDR3 is built from 15 residues. V shed 4 bases, J shed 4 bases, and the junction held 7 bases outside the gene matches. The CDR3 here is CASSRAGQAYNEQFF. The CDR3 DNA reads as TGCGCCAGCAGCCGGGCAGGACAGGCTTACAATGAGCAGTTCTTC.

This sequence joins TRBV7-7 and TRBJ2-1; the D is unclear. This CDR3 region has 14 residues. In germline, CDR1 is SSHAT, CDR2 FNYEAQ (reference sequence). Trimming took 5 bases from V and 9 from J, leaving 17 bases between them. The CDR3 DNA is TGTGCCAGCAGCCCCGGACCCTCCCCGGGTGAGCAGTTCTTC. This translates into CASSPGPSPGEQFF.

This clone has a single count. The chain has TRBV29-1 and TRBJ2-7; perhaps TRBD2 as D (5 bases). The length of the CDR3 is 13 residues. V was cut by 1 base and J by 2 bases, with 9 bases left in between. Germline CDR1 and CDR2: SQVTM and ANQGSEA. The CDR3 region has the DNA TGCAGCGTTGAAGCCTCCGGGACCTACGAGCAGTACTTC. This codes for CSVEASGTYEQYF.